Below are 32 T cell receptor beta chains sequenced from a single sample in a study of T cells after yellow fever vaccination. TCRdb fed the 5' RACE reads into MiXCR, producing one record per CDR3 protein. The repertoire includes approximately 330,000 distinct CDR3 sequences, roughly 4.3% of them detected once, and about 22% sits in the top ten. The sample was PBMCs, taken 5 days after the yellow fever booster vaccination. These receptors were taken from a man younger than 35 who received the YFV17D yellow fever vaccine.

In its sample, this clonotype was seen a few times. The V call is TRBV4-3, the J call TRBJ2-3; 9 bases are a match to TRBD2. CDR3 length: 17 residues. The germline V gene encodes CDR1 LGHNA and CDR2 YSLEER. After removal of 4 bases from V and 4 bases from J, the junction contained 12 bases not matched to a gene. The CDR3 loop reads CASSLGYGGGAPDTQYF. The DNA of the CDR3 is TGCGCCAGCAGCCTAGGGTACGGCGGGGGGGCACCAGATACGCAGTATTTT.

This clonotype was counted many times. The chain carries TRBV2 and TRBJ1-4; 9 bases are shared with TRBD1. Trimming at V came to 3 bases and at J to 8 bases, leaving 1 base not matched to a gene. This CDR3 comprises 13 residues. CDR1 is SNHLY, CDR2 FYNNEI, per germline. In DNA, the CDR3 is TGTGCCAGCAGTGACGGGACAGGGGAAAAACTGTTTTTT. Its translation is CASSDGTGEKLFF.

This clonotype was seen many times. V usage is TRBV7-9 and J usage is TRBJ2-7; a weak D match, TRBD1 (6 bases). CDR1 and CDR2 from the germline V gene are SEHNR and FQNEAQ (reference sequence). With 5 bases removed from V and 5 bases from J, the gap between germline ends came to 13 bases. This CDR3 has 13 residues. The DNA of the CDR3 is TGTGCCAGCAGCCTACGACAGGACCACGAGCAGTACGTC. Translation: CASSLRQDHEQYV.

The table lists this clonotype with many counts. This chain connects TRBV15 to TRBJ1-1; D may be TRBD1 (5 bases). The germline gives CDR1 LNHNV, CDR2 YYDKDF (reference sequence). This CDR3 is 14 amino acids long. Trimming left V 1 base short and J 7 bases short, with 13 bases between. The CDR3 loop is CATSRVTGGNEAFF. Here the CDR3 DNA reads TGTGCCACCAGCAGAGTGACCGGGGGTAATGAAGCTTTCTTT. Together with reference TRBV15 and TRBJ1-1, the CDR3 gives the full variable domain: DAMVIQNPRYQVTQFGKPVTLSCSQTLNHNVMYWYQQKSSQAPKLLFHYYDKDFNNEADTPDNFQSRRPNTSFCFLDIRSPGLGDTAMYLCATSRVTGGNEAFFGQGTRLTVV.

This clonotype was detected only a few times. The J gene is TRBJ2-5, the V gene TRBV12-3 or TRBV12-4; no firm D call. The CDR3 is 16 amino acids. The V and J ends lost 7 bases and 7 bases respectively, with 25 bases between them. The CDR3 DNA sequence: TGTGCCAGCACGATACTTTGGGGATCACGTTCGGGGACCCAGTACTTC. Its translation: CASTILWGSRSGTQYF.

The chain joins TRBV7-3 to TRBJ2-3, with 7 bases that match TRBD1. The CDR3 covers 15 residues. V gave up 5 bases and J gave up 5 bases; unmatched junction bases: 10. Germline-derived CDR1 and CDR2 are SGHTA and FQGTGA. For the CDR3, the DNA is TGTGCCAGCAGCGTGGACAGGAGGTCACAAGATACGCAGTATTTT. Amino acids: CASSVDRRSQDTQYF.

This clonotype was observed many times. The rearrangement uses TRBV12-3 or TRBV12-4 and TRBJ1-4; possibly TRBD1 for D (5 bases). Deletions cut 4 bases from V and 8 bases from J, with 14 bases between. The CDR3 runs to 14 residues. The CDR3 is CASSSSEGVEKLFF. CDR3 nucleotide sequence: TGTGCCAGCAGTTCGTCGGAAGGGGTGGAAAAACTGTTTTTT.

V usage is TRBV9 and J usage is TRBJ2-5; 10 nucleotides line up with TRBD2. This CDR3 comprises 14 residues. V was pared by 7 bases and J by 1 base, with 4 bases of the junction left unmatched. Germline V gene data show CDR1 as SGDLS and CDR2 as YYNGEE. Written as DNA, the CDR3 is TGTGCCAGCGGTATAGCGGGGGGCCAAGAGACCCAGTACTTC. Its protein is CASGIAGGQETQYF.

This clonotype showed up many times. This chain uses TRBV28 with TRBJ2-7, with D perhaps being TRBD1 or TRBD2 (5 bases each). Trimming stripped 5 bases from V and 1 base from J, with 15 bases between. Germline lookup yields CDR1 MDHEN and CDR2 SYDVKM. This CDR3 spans 15 amino acids. The CDR3 protein is CASSPAGTASYEQYV. In DNA form, the CDR3 reads TGTGCCAGCAGTCCCGCCGGGACGGCTTCCTACGAGCAGTACGTC.

This rearrangement joins TRBV29-1 to TRBJ2-7; 8 bases fit TRBD1. Germline CDR1 is SQVTM and CDR2 is ANQGSEA. The J segment lost 5 bases and the V segment lost 8 bases, leaving 5 bases of the junction unmatched. This CDR3 region has 11 residues. The CDR3 region is CSPMTGDEQYV. The CDR3 bases are TGCAGCCCAATGACAGGGGACGAGCAGTACGTC.

This clonotype was observed at least ten times. V is TRBV19 and J is TRBJ1-1; 8 nucleotides line up with TRBD1. The junction had 11 bases not matched to a gene; V was cut back by 10 bases and J by 4 bases. The CDR3 spans 14 residues. Germline values: CDR1 LNHDA, CDR2 SQIVND (reference sequence). This CDR3 reads CATIWTGRFTEAFF. DNA for the CDR3: TGTGCCACAATATGGACAGGGAGATTCACTGAAGCTTTCTTT.

The chain combines TRBV24-1 with TRBJ1-6; D gene ambiguous. The germline gives CDR1 KGHDR, CDR2 SFDVKD. V gave up 5 bases and J gave up 7 bases, with 11 bases separating them. CDR3 length equals 14 residues. CDR3 sequence: CATSAGGDNSPLHF. CDR3 in DNA: TGTGCCACCAGTGCAGGAGGAGACAATTCACCCCTCCACTTT.

This clonotype occurred many times. In DNA form, the CDR3 reads TGTGCCAGCAGTTACGCCTACACGGAGGCGGGGTACGAGCAGTACTTC. Protein product: CASSYAYTEAGYEQYF. The chain employs TRBV6-5 and TRBJ2-7; TRBD2 might be the D (6 bases). The CDR3 totals 16 residues. The germline V gene has CDR1 MNHEY and CDR2 SVGAGI. V was clipped by 2 bases and J by 4 bases, with 18 bases between them.

Only a few counts were recorded for this clonotype. V usage is TRBV7-9 and J usage is TRBJ2-1; a weak D match, TRBD1 (5 bases). There are 13 residues in the CDR3. CDR1 and CDR2 (germline): SEHNR, FQNEAQ (reference sequence). The V end was cut by 1 base, the J end by 8 bases, with 9 bases between. Here the CDR3 DNA reads TGTGCCAGCAGCTTAGGGTCCAGGGATGAGCAGTTCTTC. Translating gives CASSLGSRDEQFF. Supplemented by reference TRBV7-9 and TRBJ2-1, the full variable domain reads DTGVSQNPRHKITKRGQNVTFRCDPISEHNRLYWYRQTLGQGPEFLTYFQNEAQLEKSRLLSDRFSAERPKGSFSTLEIQRTEQGDSAMYLCASSLGSRDEQFFGPGTRLTVL.

This clonotype was seen only a few times. This chain joins TRBV12-3 or TRBV12-4 and TRBJ2-2; perhaps TRBD1 as D (6 bases). This CDR3 is 18 amino acids long. V lost 3 bases, J lost 0 bases, and 17 bases lay in between. CDR3 bases: TGTGCCAGCAGTTTTCGCCCTGGACAGCTCGCGAACACCGGGGAGCTGTTTTTT. Translation gives CASSFRPGQLANTGELFF.

The chain links TRBV7-9 to TRBJ2-4; TRBD2 matches at 12 bases. The CDR3 spans 15 residues. Germline trimming cut 4 bases from V and 6 bases from J; bases unmatched to any gene: 4. Germline CDR1 is SEHNR and CDR2 is FQNEAQ (reference sequence). CDR3 loop: CASSSKTSGGNIQYF. In DNA, the CDR3 is TGTGCCAGCAGCTCAAAGACTAGCGGGGGAAACATTCAGTACTTC.

This clonotype was found a few times. The V call is TRBV7-9, the J call TRBJ2-6, with 7 bases fitting TRBD1. The CDR3 contains 20 residues. Germline values: CDR1 SEHNR, CDR2 FQNEAQ (reference sequence). The ends lost 2 bases at V and 0 bases at J; junction bases unmatched: 13. CDR3 sequence reads: CASSLYSSQGLPSGANVLTF. As DNA, the CDR3 is TGTGCCAGCAGCTTATATTCGTCACAGGGGCTCCCCTCTGGGGCCAACGTCCTGACTTTC.

The chain combines TRBV29-1 with TRBJ2-3, with 9 bases aligning to TRBD2. J gave up 2 bases and V 2 bases, and 5 bases lay outside the gene matches. CDR3 length: 15 amino acids. CDR1 SQVTM and CDR2 ANQGSEA come from the germline V gene. The CDR3 coding sequence is TGCAGCGTTGAACGACTAGCGGACTTCACAGATACGCAGTATTTT. Residues: CSVERLADFTDTQYF.

This clonotype has a handful of counts. The chain couples TRBV20-1 to TRBJ2-3, with D possibly matching TRBD2 (6 bases). The CDR3 length is 15 residues. The germline V gene has CDR1 DFQATT and CDR2 SNEGSKA (reference sequence). Between the trimmed V and J ends, which lost 6 bases and 5 bases, there was a span of 21 bases. This chain's CDR3 is CSARVGGVGGDTQYF. The CDR3 region has the DNA TGCAGTGCCAGGGTCGGAGGGGTCGGGGGAGATACGCAGTATTTT.

The chain combines TRBV4-2 with TRBJ2-1, with a tentative D call TRBD2 (6 bases). Trimming shortened V by 2 bases and J by 2 bases, and 13 bases separated the two germline ends. CDR3 length equals 16 residues. Germline CDR1 LGHNA, CDR2 YNFKEQ. The CDR3 DNA reads TGTGCCAGCAGCCAACATATTAGCGGAGCCTACAATGAGCAGTTCTTC. Translating it yields CASSQHISGAYNEQFF.

The chain uses TRBV24-1 and TRBJ2-1; TRBD1 agrees at 7 bases. Germline assignment: CDR1 KGHDR and CDR2 SFDVKD. The J segment lost 8 bases and the V segment lost 4 bases, leaving 13 bases of the junction unmatched. The CDR3 spans 16 residues. The CDR3 region has the DNA TGTGCCACCAGTGACCCGACAGGGACCCCGTTGGATGAGCAGTTCTTC. Its translation is CATSDPTGTPLDEQFF.

At least ten counts were recorded for this clonotype. The CDR3 here is CASNTGGGNEQFF. The CDR3 nucleotides read TGTGCCAGCAACACGGGAGGAGGCAATGAGCAGTTCTTC. The V gene is TRBV7-9, the J gene TRBJ2-1; 7 bases align to TRBD2. The germline CDR1 and CDR2 sequences are SEHNR and FQNEAQ (reference sequence). V was clipped by 7 bases and J by 6 bases; unmatched bases: 6. The CDR3 covers 13 residues.

Only a few counts were recorded for this clonotype. This chain joins TRBV7-9 and TRBJ2-7, with D perhaps matching TRBD1 (6 bases). Germline V gene sequence: CDR1 SEHNR, CDR2 FQNEAQ (reference sequence). V shed 3 bases and J shed 2 bases, with 11 bases lying between them. This CDR3 has 14 residues. In nucleotides, the CDR3 is TGTGCCAGCAGCTTGCAGGGGAAAACCTACGAGCAGTACTTC. This encodes CASSLQGKTYEQYF.

The V and J genes are TRBV27 and TRBJ2-5; D might be TRBD1 (5 bases). Looked up from germline, CDR1 is MNHEY and CDR2 is SMNVEV (reference sequence). The length of the CDR3 is 11 residues. V lost 8 bases and J lost 9, with 13 bases in between. CDR3 sequence: CASQGFGAQYF. DNA for the CDR3: TGTGCCAGCCAGGGATTTGGTGCCCAGTACTTC.

In its sample, this clonotype was seen many times. V and J are TRBV27 and TRBJ2-7; 10 nucleotides match TRBD1. The CDR3 runs to 14 residues. Trimming at V came to 4 bases and at J to 4 bases, leaving 4 bases not matched to a gene. Germline V gene lookup returns CDR1 MNHEY and CDR2 SMNVEV (reference sequence). The CDR3 reads CASSYRDRGYEQYV. The DNA for the CDR3 is TGTGCCAGCAGTTACCGGGACAGGGGTTACGAGCAGTACGTC.

The chain carries TRBV6-5 and TRBJ1-3; no clear D gene. From germline, CDR1 is MNHEY and CDR2 SVGAGI. The CDR3 contains 14 residues. With 6 bases removed from V and 0 bases from J, the gap between germline ends came to 9 bases. The CDR3: CASSHGLSGNTIYF. CDR3 sequence (DNA): TGTGCCAGCAGCCACGGGCTCTCTGGAAACACCATATATTTT.

The DNA of the CDR3 is TGCGCCAGCAGCCAATTTCAGGGGGATCCTGCCTACAATGAGCAGTTCTTC. This encodes CASSQFQGDPAYNEQFF. The rearrangement joins TRBV4-1 to TRBJ2-1; TRBD1 matches 7 bases. V lost 2 bases, J lost 2 bases, and 9 bases stayed unmatched. In germline, CDR1 is MGHRA, CDR2 YSYEKL. This CDR3 spans 17 amino acids.

V gene TRBV5-1 combines with J gene TRBJ1-1, with TRBD1 as a possible D gene (6 bases). CDR3 size: 15 residues. V lost 6 bases to trimming and J lost 4 bases, with 19 bases between them. CDR1 SGHRS and CDR2 YFSETQ come from the germline V gene. CDR3 amino acids: CASNFGGGSSTEAFF. The CDR3 nucleotides read TGCGCCAGCAACTTCGGCGGGGGCAGTAGCACTGAAGCTTTCTTT.

This clonotype occurred many times. This chain uses TRBV5-6 with TRBJ2-1; D may correspond to TRBD1 or TRBD2 (5 bases each). Deletions cut 3 bases from V and 3 bases from J, with 16 bases between. Germline V gene sequence: CDR1 SGHDT, CDR2 YYEEEE. The CDR3 covers 16 residues. CDR3 amino acids: CASSWGTQYHYNEQFF. The CDR3 DNA reads as TGTGCCAGCAGCTGGGGGACGCAATATCACTACAATGAGCAGTTCTTC.

V gene TRBV27 combines with J gene TRBJ2-3; D call uncertain. Germline CDR1 reads MNHEY; CDR2 reads SMNVEV (reference sequence). This CDR3 has 16 residues. V was pared by 0 bases and J by 0 bases, with 10 bases between. CDR3: CASSLSPVASTDTQYF. Here the CDR3 DNA reads TGTGCCAGCAGTTTATCCCCCGTAGCTAGCACAGATACGCAGTATTTT.

This clonotype turned up a few times. The V gene is TRBV7-2, the J gene TRBJ1-5; D gene uncertain. The CDR3 is made up of 14 amino acids. The V gene lost 3 bases and the J gene lost 0 bases, with 6 bases spanning the gap. Germline assignment: CDR1 SGHTA and CDR2 FQGNSA. DNA for the CDR3: TGTGCCAGCAGCTTTTTGGTTAGCAATCAGCCCCAGCATTTT. Translation gives CASSFLVSNQPQHF.

A few counts support this clonotype. V gene TRBV20-1 combines with J gene TRBJ2-5; D is uncertain. Germline assignment: CDR1 DFQATT and CDR2 SNEGSKA (reference sequence). With 5 bases removed from V and 5 bases from J, the gap between germline ends came to 9 bases. The CDR3 totals 11 residues. The CDR3 nucleotides are TGCAGTGCTCTAAGCCGGGAGACCCAGTACTTC. Its protein product is CSALSRETQYF.